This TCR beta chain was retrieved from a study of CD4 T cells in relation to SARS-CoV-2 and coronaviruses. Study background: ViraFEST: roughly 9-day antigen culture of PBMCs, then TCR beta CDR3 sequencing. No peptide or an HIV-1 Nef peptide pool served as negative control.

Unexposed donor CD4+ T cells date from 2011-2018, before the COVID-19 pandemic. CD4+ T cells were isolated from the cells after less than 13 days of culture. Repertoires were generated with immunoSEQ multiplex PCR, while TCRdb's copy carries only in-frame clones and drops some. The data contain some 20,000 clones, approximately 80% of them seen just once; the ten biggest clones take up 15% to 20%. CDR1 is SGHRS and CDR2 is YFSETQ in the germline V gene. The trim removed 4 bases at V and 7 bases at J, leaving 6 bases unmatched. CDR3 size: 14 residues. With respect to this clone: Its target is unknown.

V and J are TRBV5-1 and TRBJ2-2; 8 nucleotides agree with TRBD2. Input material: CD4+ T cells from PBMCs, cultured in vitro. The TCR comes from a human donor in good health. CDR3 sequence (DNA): TGCGCCAGCAGCAAGGGACTAGAGGGCGGGGAGCTGTTTTTT. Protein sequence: CASSKGLEGGELFF.